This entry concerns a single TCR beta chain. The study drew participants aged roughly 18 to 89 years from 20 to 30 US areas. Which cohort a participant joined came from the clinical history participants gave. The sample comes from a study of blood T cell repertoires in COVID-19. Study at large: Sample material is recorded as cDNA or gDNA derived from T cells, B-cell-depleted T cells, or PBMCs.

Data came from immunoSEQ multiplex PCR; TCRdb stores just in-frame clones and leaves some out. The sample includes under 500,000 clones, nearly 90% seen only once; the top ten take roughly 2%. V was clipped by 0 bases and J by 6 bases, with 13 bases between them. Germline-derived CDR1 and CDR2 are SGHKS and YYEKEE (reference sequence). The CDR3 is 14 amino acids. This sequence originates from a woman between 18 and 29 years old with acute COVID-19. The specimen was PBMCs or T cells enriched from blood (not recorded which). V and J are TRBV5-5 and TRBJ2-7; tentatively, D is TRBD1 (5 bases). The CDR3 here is CASSLEPGWLEQYF. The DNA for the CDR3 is TGTGCCAGCAGCTTGGAGCCAGGGTGGCTCGAGCAGTACTTC.